This T cell receptor beta chain was retrieved from a study of cytomegalovirus exposure and HLA in healthy donors. Study-level background: The Caucasian-associated ancestry cluster held around four fifths of some 420 genotyped donors.

The PCR was carried out with 60 Vbeta primers and 13 Jbeta primers. Using immunoSEQ multiplex PCR, the repertoire was profiled, and TCRdb retains in-frame clones only, with some absent. Among fewer than 250,000 clones listed, approximately 87% were seen once. Whole-study results and caveats: With further analysis later on, most CMV-associated TCR beta chains appeared HLA-restricted. No immune exposure information besides CMV serostatus was available.

As to this clone: Its specificity is not known.

The CDR3 consists of 15 residues. Germline V CDR1 and CDR2: SNHLY, FYNNEI. Unmatched junction bases numbered 5, after V lost 6 bases and J lost 2 bases. Source material: PBMCs. The clonotype originates from a human donor in good health. This rearrangement joins TRBV2 to TRBJ2-2; 8 positions match TRBD1. This chain's CDR3 is CASRAGGGNTGELFF. CDR3 sequence (DNA): TGTGCCAGCAGGGCAGGGGGCGGTAACACCGGGGAGCTGTTTTTT.